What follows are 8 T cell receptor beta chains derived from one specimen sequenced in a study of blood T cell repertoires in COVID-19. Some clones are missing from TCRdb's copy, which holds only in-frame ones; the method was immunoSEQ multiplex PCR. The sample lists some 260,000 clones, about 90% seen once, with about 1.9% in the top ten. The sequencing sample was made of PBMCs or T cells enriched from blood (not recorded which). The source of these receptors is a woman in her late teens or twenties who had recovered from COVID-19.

As DNA, the CDR3 is TGCGCCAGCAGGCTCCTCCCTACTAGCGGGGGGGTTTTGTACGGGGAGCTGTTTTTT. Translation: CASRLLPTSGGVLYGELFF. V is TRBV10-2 and J is TRBJ2-2, with TRBD2 matching over 13 bases. The CDR3 sequence is 19 residues long. With V trimmed by 6 bases and J by 7 bases, 17 bases remained unmatched. Germline CDR1 reads WSHSY; CDR2 reads SAAADI.

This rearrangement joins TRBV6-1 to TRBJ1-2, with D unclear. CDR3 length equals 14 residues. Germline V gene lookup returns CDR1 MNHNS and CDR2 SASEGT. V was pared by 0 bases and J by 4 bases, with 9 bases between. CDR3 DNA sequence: TGTGCCAGCAGTGAAGCGCGAGGACTCTATGGCTACACCTTC. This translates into CASSEARGLYGYTF.

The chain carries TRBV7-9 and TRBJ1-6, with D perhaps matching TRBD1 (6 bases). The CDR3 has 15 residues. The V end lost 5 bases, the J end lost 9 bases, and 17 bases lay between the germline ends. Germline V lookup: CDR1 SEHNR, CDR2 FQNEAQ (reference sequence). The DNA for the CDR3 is TGTGCCAGCAGCCCACTTGGGGGCGCGGGTTCACCCCTCCACTTT. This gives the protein CASSPLGGAGSPLHF.

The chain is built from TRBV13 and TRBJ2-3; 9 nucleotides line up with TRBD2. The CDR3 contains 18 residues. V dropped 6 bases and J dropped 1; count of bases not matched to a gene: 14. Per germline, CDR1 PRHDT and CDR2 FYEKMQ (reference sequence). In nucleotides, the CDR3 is TGTGCCAGCAGTTTCTACGGGGTGAGGACTAGCGGCACAGATACGCAGTATTTT. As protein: CASSFYGVRTSGTDTQYF.

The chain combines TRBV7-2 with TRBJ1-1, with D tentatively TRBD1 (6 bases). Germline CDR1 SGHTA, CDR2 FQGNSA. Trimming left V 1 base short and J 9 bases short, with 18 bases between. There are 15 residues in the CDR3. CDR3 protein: CASSLGVRGAGKAFF. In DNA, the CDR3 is TGTGCCAGCAGCTTAGGGGTGCGGGGGGCAGGGAAAGCTTTCTTT.

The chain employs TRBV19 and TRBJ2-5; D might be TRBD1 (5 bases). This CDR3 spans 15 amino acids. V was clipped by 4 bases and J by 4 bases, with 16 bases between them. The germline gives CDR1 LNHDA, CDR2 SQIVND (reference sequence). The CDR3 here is CASSTQSGSAETQYF. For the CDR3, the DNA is TGTGCCAGTAGTACCCAATCAGGGTCGGCAGAGACCCAGTACTTC.

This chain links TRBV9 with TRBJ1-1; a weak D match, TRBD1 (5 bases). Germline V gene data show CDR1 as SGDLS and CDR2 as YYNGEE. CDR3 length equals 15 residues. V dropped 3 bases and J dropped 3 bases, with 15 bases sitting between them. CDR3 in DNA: TGTGCCAGCAGCGCAGGAGGGGCGGGAGACACTGAAGCTTTCTTT. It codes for CASSAGGAGDTEAFF.

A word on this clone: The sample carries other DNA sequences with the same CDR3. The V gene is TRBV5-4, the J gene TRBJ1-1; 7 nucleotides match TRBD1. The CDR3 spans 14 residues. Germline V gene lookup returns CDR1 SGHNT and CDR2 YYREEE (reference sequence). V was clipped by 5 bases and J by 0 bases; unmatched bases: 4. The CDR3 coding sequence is TGTGCCAGCAGTTTACAGGGGATGAACACTGAAGCTTTCTTT. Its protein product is CASSLQGMNTEAFF. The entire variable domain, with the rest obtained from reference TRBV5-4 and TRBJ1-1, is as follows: ETGVTQSPTHLIKTRGQQVTLRCSSQSGHNTVSWYQQALGQGPQFIFQYYREEENGRGNFPPRFSGLQFPNYSSELNVNALELDDSALYLCASSLQGMNTEAFFGQGTRLTVV.